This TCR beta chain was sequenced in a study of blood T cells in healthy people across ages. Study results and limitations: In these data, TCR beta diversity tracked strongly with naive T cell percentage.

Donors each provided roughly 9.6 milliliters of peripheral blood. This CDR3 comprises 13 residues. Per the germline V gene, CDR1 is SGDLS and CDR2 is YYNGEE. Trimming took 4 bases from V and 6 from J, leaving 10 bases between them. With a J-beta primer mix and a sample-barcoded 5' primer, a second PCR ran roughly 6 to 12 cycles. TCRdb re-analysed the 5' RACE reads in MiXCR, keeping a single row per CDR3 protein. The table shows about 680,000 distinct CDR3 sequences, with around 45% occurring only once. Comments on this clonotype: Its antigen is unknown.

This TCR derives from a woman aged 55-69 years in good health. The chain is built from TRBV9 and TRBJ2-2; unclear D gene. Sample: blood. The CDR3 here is CASSPNAAGELFF. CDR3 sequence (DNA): TGTGCCAGCAGCCCAAATGCGGCCGGGGAGCTGTTTTTT. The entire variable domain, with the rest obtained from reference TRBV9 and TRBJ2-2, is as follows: DSGVTQTPKHLITATGQRVTLRCSPRSGDLSVYWYQQSLDQGLQFLIQYYNGEERAKGNILERFSAQQFPDLHSELNLSSLELGDSALYFCASSPNAAGELFFGEGSRLTVL.